A selection of T cell receptor beta chains follows, all from one sample in a study of blood T cell repertoires in COVID-19. This table comes from immunoSEQ multiplex PCR, and its TCRdb copy is limited to in-frame clones, with some not included. The profile covers approximately 300,000 clones, with more than 80% appearing a single time and around 6% taken by the ten largest. The sample comprised peripheral blood. The receptors here all came from a man aged 18 to 30 who had recovered from COVID-19. Both conserved end residues are part of each CDR3.

v_gene: TRBV9
j_gene: TRBJ1-1
len: 16
CDR3aa: CASSVRPQGVEQEAFF

v_gene: TRBV3-1/TRBV3-2
j_gene: TRBJ1-2
len: 13
CDR3aa: CASSHDPGYGYTF

v_gene: TRBV7-3
j_gene: TRBJ2-6
len: 17
CDR3aa: CASSSGGGNSGANVLTF

v_gene: TRBV7-3
j_gene: TRBJ2-3
len: 17
CDR3aa: CASSLTLGGVGTDTQYF

v_gene: TRBV9
j_gene: TRBJ1-2
len: 13
CDR3aa: CASSVASDYGYTF

v_gene: TRBV25-1
j_gene: TRBJ2-7
len: 12
CDR3aa: CASSDGTYEQYF

v_gene: TRBV11-2
j_gene: TRBJ2-7
len: 14
CDR3aa: CASSQGFGSYEQYF

v_gene: TRBV27
j_gene: TRBJ1-6
len: 15
CDR3aa: CASSLSSPGNSPLHF

v_gene: TRBV5-1
j_gene: TRBJ2-5
len: 18
CDR3aa: CASSQAPGQGARGETQYF

v_gene: TRBV7-3
j_gene: TRBJ2-2
len: 14
CDR3aa: CASSLSGAAGELFF

v_gene: TRBV5-4
j_gene: TRBJ2-1
len: 16
CDR3aa: CASSPFLAGLGDEQFF

v_gene: TRBV5-1
j_gene: TRBJ1-1
len: 15
CDR3aa: CASSLRAGGNTEAFF

v_gene: TRBV4-1
j_gene: TRBJ2-5
len: 16
CDR3aa: CASSQKLAGAGMSQYF

v_gene: TRBV15
j_gene: TRBJ1-1
len: 15
CDR3aa: CATSRGTGGDTEAFF

v_gene: TRBV29-1
j_gene: TRBJ2-1
len: 14
CDR3aa: CSVEGLAGKNEQFF

v_gene: TRBV19
j_gene: TRBJ2-2
len: 15
CDR3aa: CASSLLAGEAGELFF

v_gene: TRBV9
j_gene: TRBJ2-7
len: 14
CDR3aa: CASNPGTSSDEQYF

v_gene: TRBV5-1
j_gene: TRBJ2-3
len: 14
CDR3aa: CASGRTGSPDTQYF

v_gene: TRBV10-3
j_gene: TRBJ1-1
len: 12
CDR3aa: CAISEGGTEAFF

v_gene: TRBV3-1/TRBV3-2
j_gene: TRBJ1-4
len: 15
CDR3aa: CASSHPADFNEKLFF

v_gene: TRBV7-2
j_gene: TRBJ1-2
len: 16
CDR3aa: CASSLSDGNLNYGYTF

v_gene: TRBV3-1/TRBV3-2
j_gene: TRBJ2-7
len: 12
CDR3aa: CASSQGRVEQYF

v_gene: TRBV12-3/TRBV12-4
j_gene: TRBJ2-5
len: 11
CDR3aa: CASSFEETQYF

v_gene: TRBV4-2
j_gene: TRBJ1-5
len: 15
CDR3aa: CASSHNEGVNQPQHF

v_gene: TRBV6-5
j_gene: TRBJ2-7
len: 12
CDR3aa: CASSQTVNEQYF

v_gene: TRBV7-8
j_gene: TRBJ1-3
len: 15
CDR3aa: CASSPRSYSGNTIYF

v_gene: TRBV5-1
j_gene: TRBJ2-7
len: 15
CDR3aa: CASSSSGTGRPEQYF

v_gene: TRBV5-1
j_gene: TRBJ2-7
len: 14
CDR3aa: CASSLVDRAYEQYF

v_gene: TRBV6-5
j_gene: TRBJ1-4
len: 14
CDR3aa: CASSGTVINEKLFF

v_gene: TRBV4-2
j_gene: TRBJ2-5
len: 20
CDR3aa: CASSPSSGTSGGARQETQYF

v_gene: TRBV7-3
j_gene: TRBJ2-7
len: 14
CDR3aa: CASSLGGSWDEQYF

v_gene: TRBV6-5
j_gene: TRBJ2-7
len: 15
CDR3aa: CASTESWRGGLEQYF

v_gene: TRBV27
j_gene: TRBJ2-2
len: 16
CDR3aa: CASSLENRLRTGELFF

v_gene: TRBV19
j_gene: TRBJ1-5
len: 18
CDR3aa: CASSPPRTGGRSNQPQHF

v_gene: TRBV4-3
j_gene: TRBJ1-6
len: 15
CDR3aa: CASSLGGSNGSPLHF

v_gene: TRBV29-1
j_gene: TRBJ1-1
len: 14
CDR3aa: CSVDRGQGNTEAFF

v_gene: TRBV14
j_gene: TRBJ2-7
len: 11
CDR3aa: CASSQVGEQYF

v_gene: TRBV27
j_gene: TRBJ2-2
len: 16
CDR3aa: CASSFGSGGAGGELFF

v_gene: TRBV15
j_gene: TRBJ2-1
len: 14
CDR3aa: CATKGLAAYNEQFF

v_gene: TRBV27
j_gene: TRBJ1-1
len: 14
CDR3aa: CASSTPGQGALAFF